This entry lists 17 T cell receptor beta chains sequenced from one sample in a study of beta chain features in type 1 diabetes. Investigators reverse transcribed all isolated RNA, so they sequenced expressed TCRB transcripts. Clones were sequenced by immunoSEQ multiplex PCR, and TCRdb holds only the in-frame ones, with some missing. The sample carries more than 150,000 clones, about 13% recorded once. Sequencing was done on a sample of central memory CD4+ T cells from blood. Every receptor here comes from a woman younger than 35 in good health.

This clone was seen a few times. The chain carries TRBV14 and TRBJ2-5; D might be TRBD1 (6 bases). Between the trimmed V and J ends, which lost 1 base and 5 bases, there was a span of 8 bases. CDR3 length equals 13 residues. Germline values: CDR1 SGHDN, CDR2 FVKESK. The CDR3 sequence is CASSQAGAETQYF. CDR3 in DNA: TGTGCCAGCAGCCAAGCAGGGGCGGAGACCCAGTACTTC. Combining the CDR3 with reference TRBV14 and TRBJ2-5 gives the whole variable domain EAGVTQFPSHSVIEKGQTVTLRCDPISGHDNLYWYRRVMGKEIKFLLHFVKESKQDESGMPNNRFLAERTGGTYSTLKVQPAELEDSGVYFCASSQAGAETQYFGPGTRLLVL.

The chain couples TRBV4-2 to TRBJ2-1; D may be TRBD2 (5 bases). V was cut by 0 bases and J by 7 bases, with 13 bases left in between. CDR3 length: 15 residues. Germline CDR1 and CDR2: LGHNA and YNFKEQ. In DNA form, the CDR3 reads TGTGCCAGCAGCCAAGAGGACCGCTCGGGGAATGAGCAGTTCTTC. Its protein is CASSQEDRSGNEQFF.

This clone was detected only a few times. J is TRBJ2-7 and V is TRBV27, with 13 bases lining up with TRBD2. In germline, CDR1 is MNHEY, CDR2 SMNVEV (reference sequence). The V and J ends lost 4 bases and 3 bases, in that order; junction bases with no gene match: 3. This CDR3 spans 15 amino acids. CDR3 in DNA: TGTGCCAGCAGTTCGACTAGCGGGAGGCGCTACGAGCAGTACTTC. Amino acid sequence: CASSSTSGRRYEQYF.

This clone was observed a few times. This rearrangement joins TRBV10-3 to TRBJ2-1; TRBD1 matches 9 bases. CDR3 size: 17 residues. Germline-derived CDR1 and CDR2 are ENHRY and SYGVKD. The V segment lost 6 bases and the J segment 3 bases; nucleotides outside the gene matches: 12. CDR3 DNA sequence: TGTGCCATCAGGGGATCGGGTCGGGACAGGGTCTACAATGAGCAGTTCTTC. Protein sequence: CAIRGSGRDRVYNEQFF.

This chain joins TRBV11-1 and TRBJ1-4; D unresolved. Germline V gives CDR1 SGHAT, CDR2 FQDESV (reference sequence). Trimming removed 5 bases at V and 8 bases at J, with 9 bases between. This CDR3 comprises 12 residues. CDR3 DNA sequence: TGTGCCAGCAGCCCAGAGCGAGAAAAACTGTTTTTT. Its protein is CASSPEREKLFF. The full variable domain, in which reference TRBV11-1 and TRBJ1-4 provide the parts outside the CDR3, is EAEVAQSPRYKITEKSQAVAFWCDPISGHATLYWYRQILGQGPELLVQFQDESVVDDSQLPKDRFSAERLKGVDSTLKIQPAELGDSAMYLCASSPEREKLFFGSGTQLSVL.

This sequence joins TRBV27 and TRBJ1-2; TRBD1 aligns across 12 bases. J was trimmed by 8 bases and V by 5 bases; bases with no gene match: 6. Germline V gene lookup returns CDR1 MNHEY and CDR2 SMNVEV (reference sequence). The CDR3 is made up of 14 amino acids. DNA for the CDR3: TGTGCCAGCAGTAAAGGGGACAGGGGGCACGGCTACACCTTC. It encodes CASSKGDRGHGYTF.

V usage is TRBV28 and J usage is TRBJ1-1; D is possibly TRBD1 (5 bases). The CDR3 runs to 15 residues. The V gene lost 4 bases and the J gene lost 3 bases, with 15 bases spanning the gap. Germline lookup yields CDR1 MDHEN and CDR2 SYDVKM. The CDR3 DNA reads as TGTGCCAGCAGTTCGGGACGATGGGAGGACACTGAAGCTTTCTTT. This gives the protein CASSSGRWEDTEAFF.

This clone was seen more than once but under ten times. CDR3 nucleotide sequence: TGTGCCAGCAGTGACACTAAGAACACTGAAGCTTTCTTT. Translation gives CASSDTKNTEAFF. The chain links TRBV6-1 to TRBJ1-1, with no clear D. The V end was cut by 3 bases, the J end by 1 base, with 6 bases between. Germline V gene data show CDR1 as MNHNS and CDR2 as SASEGT. The CDR3 covers 13 residues.

Here the CDR3 reads CASSPLVTVEDTEAFF. Here the CDR3 DNA reads TGTGCCAGCTCACCACTCGTAACGGTGGAGGACACTGAAGCTTTCTTT. The chain is built from TRBV18 and TRBJ1-1, with unresolved D. Deletions cut 1 base from V and 3 bases from J, with 15 bases between. There are 16 residues in the CDR3. Germline assignment: CDR1 KGHSH and CDR2 LQKENI.

The V call is TRBV6-1, the J call TRBJ2-5; 8 nucleotides align to TRBD1. Germline CDR1 reads MNHNS; CDR2 reads SASEGT. The CDR3 totals 14 residues. The trim removed 10 bases at V and 3 bases at J, leaving 10 bases unmatched. The CDR3 is CATTRAGGKETQYF. As DNA, the CDR3 is TGTGCCACAACAAGGGCAGGGGGCAAAGAGACCCAGTACTTC.

This clone has more than one count but fewer than ten. The V call is TRBV5-6, the J call TRBJ1-1, with unresolved D. V was clipped by 4 bases and J by 0 bases, with 10 bases between them. The CDR3 consists of 14 residues. Germline V gene data show CDR1 as SGHDT and CDR2 as YYEEEE. The CDR3 nucleotides read TGTGCCAGCAGCAGGTACAGATTGAACACTGAAGCTTTCTTT. Residues: CASSRYRLNTEAFF.

The chain couples TRBV30 to TRBJ1-5, with D uncertain. The germline V and J ends were trimmed by 2 bases and 9 bases, with 23 bases remaining between them. The CDR3 covers 16 residues. The germline gives CDR1 GTSNPN, CDR2 SVGIG (reference sequence). This CDR3 reads CAWSNRDFNNQRPQHF. The CDR3 DNA reads as TGTGCCTGGAGTAATCGAGACTTTAACAATCAGCGGCCCCAGCATTTT.

The J gene is TRBJ1-4, the V gene TRBV4-3; a weak D match, TRBD1 (5 bases). The V and J ends lost 0 bases and 8 bases respectively, with 19 bases between them. Germline V gives CDR1 LGHNA, CDR2 YSLEER. CDR3 length equals 17 residues. The CDR3 nucleotides are TGCGCCAGCAGCCAAGAAGGGGACGGGAGGCCAGGGGAAAAACTGTTTTTT. Its translation: CASSQEGDGRPGEKLFF.

This sequence joins TRBV7-9 and TRBJ1-4; 9 bases are shared with TRBD1. Germline loops: CDR1 SEHNR, CDR2 FQNEAQ (reference sequence). The ends lost 5 bases at V and 0 bases at J; junction bases unmatched: 4. This CDR3 has 16 residues. CDR3 sequence: CASSVRQGATNEKLFF. The CDR3 nucleotides read TGTGCCAGCAGCGTGAGACAGGGGGCAACTAATGAAAAACTGTTTTTT.

This clone was seen a few times. This sequence joins TRBV4-1 and TRBJ1-2; TRBD1 matches at 7 bases. Germline-derived CDR1 and CDR2 are MGHRA and YSYEKL. This CDR3 has 15 amino acids. V lost 7 bases to trimming and J lost 4 bases; unmatched junction nucleotides: 12. The CDR3 coding sequence is TGCGCCAGCAAAGATTACAGGGGAACCAGCTATGGCTACACCTTC. It yields the protein CASKDYRGTSYGYTF.

The rearrangement links TRBV30 to TRBJ2-4, with D possibly being TRBD1 (5 bases). Germline CDR1 GTSNPN, CDR2 SVGIG (reference sequence). The CDR3 has 12 residues. The V gene lost 0 bases and the J gene lost 5 bases, with 5 bases spanning the gap. DNA for the CDR3: TGTGCCTGGAGTGTAGGGGAAAACATTCAGTACTTC. Protein: CAWSVGENIQYF.

The CDR3 spells CASSPGLPRPYEQYF. The CDR3 region has the DNA TGTGCCAGTAGCCCAGGACTACCGAGACCCTACGAGCAGTACTTC. The J gene is TRBJ2-7, the V gene TRBV19; TRBD2 might be the D (6 bases). The V end was cut by 6 bases, the J end by 2 bases, with 17 bases between. Germline V gene lookup returns CDR1 LNHDA and CDR2 SQIVND (reference sequence). The CDR3 covers 15 residues.